The 30 T cell receptor beta chains below come from one sample, sequenced in a study of blood T cells in healthy people across ages. A second PCR, run for 7 to 11 cycles, used a sample-barcoded 5' primer plus a J-beta primer mix. TCRdb fed the 5' RACE reads into MiXCR, producing one record per CDR3 protein. The sample contains about 1.6 million distinct CDR3 sequences, about 35% of which appear only once. The sequencing input was blood. The receptors originated from a woman aged 25 to 39 in good health.

About this clonotype itself: A junction boundary mismatches the germline segment, possibly from a read error. J is TRBJ2-3 and V is TRBV15, with a tentative D call TRBD2 (6 bases). CDR1 is LNHNV and CDR2 is YYDKDF in the germline V gene (reference sequence). The CDR3 is 17 amino acids. CDR3 coding DNA: TGTGTCACCAGCAGAGATCGGGTCAGCGGGAGCACAGATACGCAGTATTTT. Its protein product is CVTSRDRVSGSTDTQYF. Variable domain in full (rest from reference TRBV15 and TRBJ2-3): DAMVIQNPRYQVTQFGKPVTLSCSQTLNHNVMYWYQQKSSQAPKLLFHYYDKDFNNEADTPDNFQSRRPNTSFCFLDIRSPGLGDTAMYLCVTSRDRVSGSTDTQYFGPGTRLTVL.

As for this clonotype: One end of the junction does not line up with germline, which may come from a read error. In nucleotides, the CDR3 is TGTGCCAGCAACCAACTAACTAGCGGGAAGACCGGGGAGCTGTTTTTT. As protein: CASNQLTSGKTGELFF. The chain links TRBV4-2 to TRBJ2-2; TRBD2 matches 10 bases. Germline CDR1 and CDR2: LGHNA and YNFKEQ. This CDR3 region has 16 residues.

This clonotype was observed a few times. V and J are TRBV7-9 and TRBJ2-3; 7 bases fit TRBD1. The CDR3 runs 16 residues. CDR1 is SEHNR, CDR2 FQNEAQ, per germline (reference sequence). The junction had 11 bases not matched to a gene; V was cut back by 1 base and J by 7 bases. The CDR3 here is CASSLDPGQKRNTQYF. The CDR3 DNA follows: TGTGCCAGCAGCTTAGACCCGGGACAGAAGAGAAATACGCAGTATTTT.

This clonotype was counted between two and nine times. The gene calls are TRBV6-6 and TRBJ2-5, with 7 bases identical to TRBD1. The J call could be wrong; TRBJ2-7 is a better fit for the DNA end. The germline gives CDR1 MNHNY, CDR2 SVGAGI (reference sequence). This CDR3 is 14 amino acids long. The CDR3 sequence: CASSRTGAVGEQYF. In nucleotides, the CDR3 is TGTGCCAGCAGTCGGACAGGAGCAGTAGGCGAGCAGTACTTC.

This chain connects TRBV13 to TRBJ2-1; 8 nucleotides line up with TRBD1. CDR3 size: 16 residues. Looked up from germline, CDR1 is PRHDT and CDR2 is FYEKMQ (reference sequence). V lost 4 bases, J lost 10 bases, and 15 bases stayed unmatched. CDR3 loop: CASSSRTGKASGEQFF. CDR3 DNA: TGTGCCAGCAGCTCACGGACAGGGAAAGCATCAGGAGAGCAGTTCTTC.

The V call is TRBV12-3 or TRBV12-4, the J call TRBJ1-6; 10 nucleotides line up with TRBD1. V shed 6 bases, J shed 9 bases, and the junction held 5 bases outside the gene matches. The CDR3 runs to 14 residues. The CDR3 DNA reads TGTGCCAGCAGCTCGACAGGGGGCGGTTCACCCCTCCACTTT. This encodes CASSSTGGGSPLHF.

The chain recombines TRBV12-3 or TRBV12-4 with TRBJ2-2, with TRBD2 matching over 10 bases. The CDR3 runs to 18 residues. The V and J ends lost 1 base and 0 bases, in that order; junction bases with no gene match: 5. The CDR3 DNA is TGTGCCAGCAGTTTAGTTCAGCGGGGGGGCCCGAACACCGGGGAGCTGTTTTTT. Translating gives CASSLVQRGGPNTGELFF.

The rearrangement links TRBV20-1 to TRBJ1-5; D not resolved. Trimming left V 0 bases short and J 2 bases short, with 14 bases between. Per the germline V gene, CDR1 is DFQATT and CDR2 is SNEGSKA (reference sequence). The CDR3 length is 16 residues. In nucleotides, the CDR3 is TGCAGTGCTAGAGATCGAGACATGGTGCGCAATCAGCCCCAGCATTTT. It codes for CSARDRDMVRNQPQHF.

The rearrangement links TRBV6-1 to TRBJ2-3; no reliable D call. The CDR3 is made up of 15 amino acids. Germline V gene data show CDR1 as MNHNS and CDR2 as SASEGT. V shed 9 bases and J shed 0 bases, with 16 bases lying between them. CDR3 nucleotides: TGTGCCAGTGAGGAAGGGTTGATGAGCACAGATACGCAGTATTTT. This translates into CASEEGLMSTDTQYF.

This chain joins TRBV20-1 and TRBJ2-7; 10 bases line up with TRBD2. V was pared by 3 bases and J by 2 bases, with 10 bases of the junction left unmatched. The CDR3 is 16 residues long. Germline CDR1 and CDR2: DFQATT and SNEGSKA (reference sequence). CDR3 sequence reads: CSARGLAGVQTYEQYF. Here the CDR3 DNA reads TGCAGTGCTAGGGGGCTAGCGGGAGTACAAACCTACGAGCAGTACTTC.

This clonotype was found a few times. The chain joins TRBV19 to TRBJ2-7; a weak D match, TRBD2 (6 bases). CDR3 length: 15 amino acids. Germline V gives CDR1 LNHDA, CDR2 SQIVND (reference sequence). V lost 1 base and J 2 bases, leaving 12 bases between the germline ends. CDR3 protein: CASSIGAGGTYEQYF. For the CDR3, the DNA is TGTGCCAGTAGTATAGGAGCGGGCGGCACCTACGAGCAGTACTTC.

This chain uses TRBV27 with TRBJ2-7; possibly TRBD1 for D (6 bases). Germline V gene data show CDR1 as MNHEY and CDR2 as SMNVEV (reference sequence). This CDR3 has 17 amino acids. The V end lost 5 bases, the J end lost 4 bases, and 24 bases lay between the germline ends. CDR3 protein: CASSPSPYDRRGYEQYF. CDR3 DNA sequence: TGTGCCAGCAGTCCTTCACCTTACGACAGGAGAGGATACGAGCAGTACTTC.

This chain links TRBV18 with TRBJ1-5; D unclear. Germline CDR1 reads KGHSH; CDR2 reads LQKENI. Trimming took off 6 bases at V and 6 bases at J, with 15 bases between the two ends. The CDR3 loop spans 14 amino acids. As DNA, the CDR3 is TGTGCCAGCTCTTTTGAACCACTGGGTCAGCCCCAGCATTTT. Its translation is CASSFEPLGQPQHF. The complete variable domain, with remaining parts taken from reference TRBV18 and TRBJ1-5, reads NAGVMQNPRHLVRRRGQEARLRCSPMKGHSHVYWYRQLPEEGLKFMVYLQKENIIDESGMPKERFSAEFPKEGPSILRIQQVVRGDSAAYFCASSFEPLGQPQHFGDGTRLSIL.

On this clonotype: The junction shows a germline mismatch at one end, possibly a read error. The V and J genes are TRBV5-1 and TRBJ2-7; TRBD2 is a possible D gene (5 bases). Germline V gene sequence: CDR1 SGHRS, CDR2 YFSETQ. The CDR3 extends over 13 amino acids. As DNA, the CDR3 is TGCGCCAGCAGCTTGGAGCGAGGGAACGAGCGGTACTTC. This gives the protein CASSLERGNERYF.

V usage is TRBV5-1 and J usage is TRBJ1-2, with D uncertain. Per the germline V gene, CDR1 is SGHRS and CDR2 is YFSETQ. The CDR3 has 16 amino acids. V was clipped by 4 bases and J by 0 bases, with 16 bases between them. CDR3 sequence reads: CASSLLIPETNYGYTF. The DNA for the CDR3 is TGCGCCAGCAGCCTACTGATCCCGGAGACTAACTATGGCTACACCTTC.

This clonotype was counted a few times. The rearrangement links TRBV20-1 to TRBJ1-4; maybe TRBD1 (5 bases). CDR3 size: 15 residues. Trimming removed 0 bases at V and 7 bases at J, with 15 bases between. Germline CDR1 reads DFQATT; CDR2 reads SNEGSKA (reference sequence). The chain's CDR3 is CSARDPRGDGEKLFF. CDR3 in DNA: TGCAGTGCTAGAGATCCTAGGGGCGATGGTGAAAAACTGTTTTTT.

J is TRBJ2-7 and V is TRBV9; D is ambiguous. Deletions cut 0 bases from V and 6 bases from J, with 13 bases between. The CDR3 covers 14 residues. Germline-derived CDR1 and CDR2 are SGDLS and YYNGEE. CDR3 loop: CASSVGGTEAEQYF. In DNA, the CDR3 is TGTGCCAGCAGCGTAGGAGGAACAGAAGCCGAGCAGTACTTC.

The rearrangement links TRBV12-3 or TRBV12-4 to TRBJ2-1; D is perhaps TRBD1 (5 bases). This CDR3 spans 16 amino acids. The ends were cut back, 3 bases at V and 0 bases at J, with 12 bases in the middle. CDR3 loop: CASSFDRTSSYNEQFF. CDR3 DNA: TGTGCCAGCAGTTTCGACAGAACGAGCTCCTACAATGAGCAGTTCTTC.

This clonotype was seen a few times. The rearrangement joins TRBV20-1 to TRBJ2-1, with TRBD2 identical over 7 bases. Trimming removed 0 bases from V and 0 bases from J; junction bases left unmatched: 8. The CDR3 loop spans 17 amino acids. The germline V gene has CDR1 DFQATT and CDR2 SNEGSKA (reference sequence). The CDR3 DNA is TGCAGTGCTAGAGATCCTAGCGGAACCATCTCCTACAATGAGCAGTTCTTC. Encoded protein: CSARDPSGTISYNEQFF.

The chain employs TRBV30 and TRBJ2-2, with no clear D. V was shortened by 3 bases and J by 6 bases, with 8 bases between the two germline ends. This CDR3 comprises 12 residues. From germline, CDR1 is GTSNPN and CDR2 SVGIG (reference sequence). CDR3 in DNA: TGTGCCTGGAGAGGTGGACCCGGGGAGCTGTTTTTT. Translating gives CAWRGGPGELFF.

J is TRBJ1-6 and V is TRBV19; TRBD1 might be the D (5 bases). The CDR3 extends over 16 amino acids. Germline CDR1 and CDR2: LNHDA and SQIVND (reference sequence). Trimming took 3 bases from V and 9 from J, leaving 18 bases between them. The CDR3 is CASSMSRGAGRSPLHF. The CDR3 nucleotides are TGTGCCAGTAGTATGAGTCGTGGTGCAGGGCGTTCACCCCTCCACTTT. The full variable domain, its missing parts supplied by reference TRBV19 and TRBJ1-6, is DGGITQSPKYLFRKEGQNVTLSCEQNLNHDAMYWYRQDPGQGLRLIYYSQIVNDFQKGDIAEGYSVSREKKESFPLTVTSAQKNPTAFYLCASSMSRGAGRSPLHFGNGTRLTVT.

The chain uses TRBV27 and TRBJ2-7; 11 bases line up with TRBD2. This CDR3 is 18 amino acids long. Trimming removed 3 bases from V and 2 bases from J; junction bases left unmatched: 12. Germline loops: CDR1 MNHEY, CDR2 SMNVEV (reference sequence). The CDR3 DNA reads TGTGCCAGCAGTTTCGGACTAGCGGGCCAAGGAGGCGCCTACGAGCAGTACTTC. Protein: CASSFGLAGQGGAYEQYF.

The chain employs TRBV6-5 and TRBJ2-2; D may match TRBD1 or TRBD2 (5 bases each). Germline CDR1 and CDR2: MNHEY and SVGAGI. V lost 4 bases, J lost 1 base, and 10 bases lay in between. The CDR3 runs 15 residues. Here the CDR3 reads CASSSRDQNTGELFF. CDR3 DNA sequence: TGTGCCAGCAGTTCCCGGGACCAGAACACCGGGGAGCTGTTTTTT.

The chain combines TRBV27 with TRBJ2-2, with 7 bases aligning to TRBD1. Unmatched junction bases numbered 10, after V lost 5 bases and J lost 7 bases. The CDR3 is made up of 15 amino acids. In germline, CDR1 is MNHEY, CDR2 SMNVEV (reference sequence). CDR3: CASSVQGREDGELFF. The CDR3 DNA sequence: TGTGCCAGCAGTGTACAGGGGCGCGAGGACGGGGAGCTGTTTTTT.

This clonotype was detected a few times. This chain connects TRBV29-1 to TRBJ1-1, with 11 bases matching TRBD1. Germline loops: CDR1 SQVTM, CDR2 ANQGSEA. This CDR3 region has 13 residues. The trim removed 5 bases at V and 5 bases at J, leaving 4 bases unmatched. CDR3 bases: TGCAGCGTTAGGACAGGGGGCGTAACTGAAGCTTTCTTT. Encoded protein: CSVRTGGVTEAFF. The whole variable domain, filled in from reference TRBV29-1 and TRBJ1-1, reads SAVISQKPSRDICQRGTSLTIQCQVDSQVTMMFWYRQQPGQSLTLIATANQGSEATYESGFVIDKFPISRPNLTFSTLTVSNMSPEDSSIYLCSVRTGGVTEAFFGQGTRLTVV.

This chain uses TRBV7-3 with TRBJ2-1; 10 bases agree with TRBD1. This CDR3 contains 16 residues. Germline assignment: CDR1 SGHTA and CDR2 FQGTGA. With V trimmed by 1 base and J by 6 bases, 6 bases remained unmatched. The CDR3 nucleotides read TGTGCCAGCAGCTTAATTGGGACAGGGGACCGCAATGAGCAGTTCTTC. This encodes CASSLIGTGDRNEQFF.

The chain employs TRBV29-1 and TRBJ1-2, with 8 bases fitting TRBD1. CDR1 SQVTM and CDR2 ANQGSEA come from the germline V gene. The CDR3 covers 14 residues. The DNA of the CDR3 is TGCAGTACCACTGTTCCGGGACAGGACTATGGCTACACCTTC. Amino acids: CSTTVPGQDYGYTF.

A note on this clonotype: One end of the junction fails to match germline, which may point to a read error. The chain recombines TRBV12-3 or TRBV12-4 with TRBJ2-7; no definite D call. The CDR3 consists of 14 residues. This chain's CDR3 is CASSLPENSYKQYF. CDR3 DNA: TGTGCCAGCAGTTTACCGGAGAACTCCTACAAGCAGTACTTC.

The chain links TRBV20-1 to TRBJ2-7; 8 positions agree with TRBD2. This CDR3 contains 14 residues. The V gene end was trimmed by 1 base and the J gene end by 9 bases; junction bases not matched to a gene: 11. The germline V gene has CDR1 DFQATT and CDR2 SNEGSKA (reference sequence). This chain's CDR3 is CSARGEAGDHGQYF. CDR3 sequence (DNA): TGCAGTGCTAGAGGGGAAGCGGGGGATCACGGGCAGTACTTC.

The chain uses TRBV7-8 and TRBJ2-7; 9 bases agree with TRBD1. CDR1 SGHVS and CDR2 FQNEAQ come from the germline V gene. Trimming at V came to 5 bases and at J to 5 bases, leaving 10 bases not matched to a gene. This CDR3 spans 15 amino acids. The CDR3 sequence: CASSDRDRVSNEQYF. Here the CDR3 DNA reads TGTGCCAGCAGCGACCGGGACAGGGTATCAAACGAGCAGTACTTC.